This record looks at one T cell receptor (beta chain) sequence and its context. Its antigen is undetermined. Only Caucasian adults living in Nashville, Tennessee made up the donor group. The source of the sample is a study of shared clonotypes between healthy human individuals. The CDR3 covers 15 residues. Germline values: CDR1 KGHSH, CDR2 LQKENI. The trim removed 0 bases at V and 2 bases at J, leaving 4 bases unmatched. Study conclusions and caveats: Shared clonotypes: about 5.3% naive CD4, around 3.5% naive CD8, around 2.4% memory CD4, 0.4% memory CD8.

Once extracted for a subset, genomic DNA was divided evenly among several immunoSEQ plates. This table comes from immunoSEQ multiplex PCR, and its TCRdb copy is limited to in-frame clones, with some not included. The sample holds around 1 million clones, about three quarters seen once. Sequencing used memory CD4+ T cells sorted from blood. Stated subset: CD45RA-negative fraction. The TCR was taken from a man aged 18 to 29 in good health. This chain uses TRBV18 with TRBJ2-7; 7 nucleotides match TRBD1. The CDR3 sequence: CASSPPGQWAYEQYF. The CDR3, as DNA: TGTGCCAGCTCACCACCGGGACAGTGGGCCTACGAGCAGTACTTC.